The entry below gives a single T cell receptor (beta chain) sequence along with its context. Those enrolled, adults aged roughly 18 to 89 years, came from 25 or so US areas. Self-reported history from a screening survey and questionnaire set each donor's cohort. Looked up from germline, CDR1 is SGHTA and CDR2 is FQGNSA. V lost 7 bases and J lost 0, with 14 bases in between. The CDR3 extends over 15 amino acids. The sample is drawn from a study of blood T cell repertoires in COVID-19. For the study at large: The United States, Italy and Spain supplied acute and convalescent COVID-19 samples. PBMCs, B-cell-depleted T cells, or T cells were the source of the cDNA or gDNA that made up the material.

The protocol was immunoSEQ multiplex PCR, while the TCRdb copy is restricted to in-frame clones and leaves out a portion. The sample includes 250,000 to 300,000 clones, more than 75% seen only once; the top ten take 2% to 2.5%. This sequence was found in a woman in her fifties or sixties in a cohort exposed to, infected with or recovered from COVID-19 (not recorded which). V is TRBV7-2 and J is TRBJ2-3; a possible D gene is TRBD2 (5 bases). The sample was PBMCs or T cells enriched from blood (not recorded which). The CDR3: CASTPRGPSTDTQYF. For the CDR3, the DNA is TGTGCCAGCACCCCTAGAGGGCCCAGCACAGATACGCAGTATTTT. Combining the CDR3 with reference TRBV7-2 and TRBJ2-3 gives the whole variable domain GAGVSQSPSNKVTEKGKDVELRCDPISGHTALYWYRQSLGQGLEFLIYFQGNSAPDKSGLPSDRFSAERTGGSVSTLTIQRTQQEDSAVYLCASTPRGPSTDTQYFGPGTRLTVL.